The rows below give T cell receptor beta chains drawn from one sample of a study of T cell changes during pregnancy in multiple sclerosis. The data were produced by immunoSEQ multiplex PCR, yet TCRdb's version contains in-frame clones alone and is incomplete. The top ten hold roughly 0.9% of the sample, which has about 84,000 clones, 85% to 95% seen once. Sequenced here: peripheral blood, sampled in the second trimester of pregnancy. The source is a female donor in good health, enrolled as a control in a pregnancy study. Each CDR3 is given with its conserved first and last residue. A D gene is named only where the DNA matches it firmly. For some rows the clone size is stated as once, few or many, or as a class when expanded; others skip it.

V	D	size	J	DNA	CDR3
TRBV5-1	TRBD1	.	TRBJ2-2	TGCGCCAGCAGCAGACAGGGGTCCACCGGGGAGCTGTTTTTT	CASSRQGSTGELFF
TRBV21-1	.	.	TRBJ2-5	TGTGCCACCGACGCCCTAGCGACTAAAGAGACCCAGTACTTC	CATDALATKETQYF
TRBV19	TRBD2	.	TRBJ2-3	TGTGCCAGTACCTCAGCGGGATATAGGGATACGCAGTATTTT	CASTSAGYRDTQYF
TRBV6-1	TRBD1	.	TRBJ1-2	TGTGCCAGCAGTGAAACATCGGGACAGCCGGCGGACGGCTACACCTTC	CASSETSGQPADGYTF
TRBV7-2	TRBD2	.	TRBJ2-5	TGTGCCAGCAGCTTTAGCGGGAGATTCTGGGAGACCCAGTACTTC	CASSFSGRFWETQYF
TRBV11-2	TRBD2	.	TRBJ2-3	TGTGCCAGCAGCTTAGAGGGCGGGAGTACAGATACGCAGTATTTT	CASSLEGGSTDTQYF
TRBV11-1	.	.	TRBJ2-3	TGTGCCAGCAGGGACAGTCGAAGCACAGATACGCAGTATTTT	CASRDSRSTDTQYF
TRBV19	TRBD1	once	TRBJ1-5	TGTGCCAGTACCAACGACAGGGGATTGTATCAGCCCCAGCATTTT	CASTNDRGLYQPQHF
TRBV5-6	.	.	TRBJ2-2	TGTGCCAGCAGCCCCACACCCTATCTAGCGAAAGACACCGGGGAGCTGTTTTTT	CASSPTPYLAKDTGELFF
TRBV7-2	.	.	TRBJ2-5	TGTGCCAGCAGCTTAGAGTACAGCCAAGAGACCCAGTACTTC	CASSLEYSQETQYF
TRBV28	.	few	TRBJ2-7	TGTGCCAGCAGTTCCTACTACGAGCAGTACTTC	CASSSYYEQYF
TRBV4-2	TRBD2	.	TRBJ2-3	TGTGCCAGCAGCCAAGAGTTGCTAGCGGGAGTATCCGCAGATACGCAGTATTTT	CASSQELLAGVSADTQYF
TRBV2	TRBD1	.	TRBJ2-7	TGTGCCAGCAGTGAAGCGCCGAGGGGGACAGGGGGCGGGCAGTACTTC	CASSEAPRGTGGGQYF
TRBV2	TRBD2	.	TRBJ2-1	TGTGCCAGCAGCACTAGCGGCGCCTACAATGAGCAGTTCTTC	CASSTSGAYNEQFF
TRBV18	TRBD1	.	TRBJ1-1	TGTGCCAGCTCATCGGACGGACAGGGCACTGAAGCTTTCTTT	CASSSDGQGTEAFF
TRBV27	TRBD1	.	TRBJ2-5	TGTGCCAGCAGTACGACAGGGGGCGCAGAGACCCAGTACTTC	CASSTTGGAETQYF
TRBV19	.	once	TRBJ1-5	TGTGCCAGTAGGAAGGGGGACAATAGCAATCAGCCCCAGCATTTT	CASRKGDNSNQPQHF
TRBV28	TRBD1	once	TRBJ1-2	TGTGCCAGCAGTTCGTCGACAGGGGGACGAGGCTACACCTTC	CASSSSTGGRGYTF
TRBV28	.	.	TRBJ2-1	TGTGCCAGCAGTCCGTACAGGGCTCCTTACAATGAGCAGTTCTTC	CASSPYRAPYNEQFF
TRBV4-1	TRBD1	.	TRBJ1-2	TGCGCCAGCAGCCCGGGCGCGGGACAGGGGGCGAAGGGCTACACCTTC	CASSPGAGQGAKGYTF
TRBV2	.	.	TRBJ1-5	TGTGCCAGCTCCAGGGATAGCAATCAGCCCCAGCATTTT	CASSRDSNQPQHF
TRBV27	.	.	TRBJ2-7	TGTGCCAGCAGCCCAACCCGGGCTGGAGGATCCTACGAGCAGTACTTC	CASSPTRAGGSYEQYF
TRBV6-1	.	.	TRBJ1-1	TGTGCCAGCAGTGATGTCTGGGAGACTGAAGCTTTCTTT	CASSDVWETEAFF
TRBV2	TRBD1	.	TRBJ2-1	TGTGCCAGCAGTGGACAGGGTTACAATGAGCAGTTCTTC	CASSGQGYNEQFF
TRBV27	.	.	TRBJ1-2	TGTGCCAGCAGTTTGAGGGAAAACTATGGCTACACCTTC	CASSLRENYGYTF
TRBV2	TRBD1	.	TRBJ1-2	TGTGCCAGCGCCCAGGGGGCTGACTATGGCTACACCTTC	CASAQGADYGYTF
TRBV5-1	.	.	TRBJ2-7	TGCGCCAGCAGCTTGGACGGCTACGAGCAGTACTTC	CASSLDGYEQYF
TRBV5-1	.	.	TRBJ2-1	TGCGCCAGCAGCTCGTCCGGGGGATACAATGAGCAGTTCTTC	CASSSSGGYNEQFF
TRBV5-1	TRBD1	.	TRBJ2-1	TGCGCCAGCAGTGCTGGGACAGGAAATTACAATGAGCAGTTCTTC	CASSAGTGNYNEQFF
TRBV10-3	.	.	TRBJ2-7	TGTGCCATCCAGTGGGGGGAGCACTACGAGCAGTACTTC	CAIQWGEHYEQYF
TRBV19	TRBD1	.	TRBJ1-3	TGTGCCAGTAGGGACGGGACAGGCTCTGGAAACACCATATATTTT	CASRDGTGSGNTIYF
TRBV6-6	.	once	TRBJ1-5	TGTGCCAGCAGTTTCTTAATTAATCAGCCCCAGCATTTT	CASSFLINQPQHF
TRBV28	.	once	TRBJ1-1	TGTGCCAGCAGTAGTTACCCGAGATCAGACATGAACACTGAAGCTTTCTTT	CASSSYPRSDMNTEAFF
TRBV30	TRBD1	.	TRBJ1-2	TGTGCCTGGAGAACAGGGGTAACCTCATATGGCTACACCTTC	CAWRTGVTSYGYTF
TRBV7-2	.	.	TRBJ2-7	TGTGCCAGCAGCTTAGACAGCCACTACGAGCAGTACTTC	CASSLDSHYEQYF
TRBV18	.	.	TRBJ2-7	TGTGCCAGCTCTGTGGACATCTTTCGCTCCTACGAGCAGTACTTC	CASSVDIFRSYEQYF
TRBV10-3	.	.	TRBJ2-2	TGTGCCATCAGTGATGTGGACAGCCCGACCGGGGAGCTGTTTTTT	CAISDVDSPTGELFF
TRBV29-1	TRBD2	.	TRBJ2-1	TGCAGCGTTGAGGAGCGGGGGTACAATGAGCAGTTCTTC	CSVEERGYNEQFF
TRBV2	.	.	TRBJ2-3	TGTGCCAGCAGTACAGGGTTTGATACGCAGTATTTT	CASSTGFDTQYF
TRBV5-1	.	.	TRBJ1-4	TGCGCCAGCAGCTCGGGTTCAACTAATGAAAAACTGTTTTTT	CASSSGSTNEKLFF
TRBV6-1	TRBD1	.	TRBJ2-7	TGTGCCAGCAGTGTAGGACAGGGACCTTCCTACGAGCAGTACTTC	CASSVGQGPSYEQYF